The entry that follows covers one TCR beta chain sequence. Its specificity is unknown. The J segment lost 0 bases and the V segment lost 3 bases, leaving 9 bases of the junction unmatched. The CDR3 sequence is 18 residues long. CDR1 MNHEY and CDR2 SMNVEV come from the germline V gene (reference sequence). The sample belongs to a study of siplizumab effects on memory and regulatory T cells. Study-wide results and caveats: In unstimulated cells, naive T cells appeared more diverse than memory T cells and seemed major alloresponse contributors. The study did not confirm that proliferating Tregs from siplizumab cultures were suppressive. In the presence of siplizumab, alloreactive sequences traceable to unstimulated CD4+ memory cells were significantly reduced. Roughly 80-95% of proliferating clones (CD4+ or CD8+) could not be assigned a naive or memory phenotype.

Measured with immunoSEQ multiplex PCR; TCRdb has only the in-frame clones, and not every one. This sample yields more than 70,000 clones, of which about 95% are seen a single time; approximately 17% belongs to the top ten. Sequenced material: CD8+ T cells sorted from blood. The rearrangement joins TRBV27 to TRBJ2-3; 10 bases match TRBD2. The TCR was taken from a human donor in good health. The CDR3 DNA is TGTGCCAGCAGTTTCCTACTTGTGACTAGCGGGAGCACAGATACGCAGTATTTT. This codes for CASSFLLVTSGSTDTQYF.